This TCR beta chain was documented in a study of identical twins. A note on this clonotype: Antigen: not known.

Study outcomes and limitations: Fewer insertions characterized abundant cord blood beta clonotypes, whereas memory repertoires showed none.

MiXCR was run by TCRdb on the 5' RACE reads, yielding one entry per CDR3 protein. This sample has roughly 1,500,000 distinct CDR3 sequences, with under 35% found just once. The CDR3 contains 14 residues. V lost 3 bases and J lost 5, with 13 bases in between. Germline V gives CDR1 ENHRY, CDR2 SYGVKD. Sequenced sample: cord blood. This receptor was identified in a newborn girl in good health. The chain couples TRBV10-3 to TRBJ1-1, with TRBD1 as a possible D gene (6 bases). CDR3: CAISEYREGTEAFF. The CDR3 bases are TGTGCCATCAGTGAATACAGGGAGGGGACTGAAGCTTTCTTT.